Below, 21 T cell receptor beta chains from the same sample are listed, as sequenced in a study of cytomegalovirus exposure and HLA in healthy donors. The protocol was immunoSEQ multiplex PCR, while the TCRdb copy is restricted to in-frame clones and leaves out a portion. The sample consists of hundreds of thousands of clones, roughly 87% of them appearing once. The sample comprised PBMCs. These receptors all stem from a man between 18 and 35 years old in good health and CMV-seropositive.

The rearrangement uses TRBV19 and TRBJ2-6; possible D gene TRBD2, 5 bases. V lost 3 bases and J lost 0, with 15 bases in between. The CDR3 spans 18 residues. Germline loops: CDR1 LNHDA, CDR2 SQIVND (reference sequence). CDR3 DNA sequence: TGTGCCAGTAGTATTTCGTGGAGGCGAAGCTCTGGGGCCAACGTCCTGACTTTC. It yields the protein CASSISWRRSSGANVLTF. The variable domain in full, completed from reference TRBV19 and TRBJ2-6, reads DGGITQSPKYLFRKEGQNVTLSCEQNLNHDAMYWYRQDPGQGLRLIYYSQIVNDFQKGDIAEGYSVSREKKESFPLTVTSAQKNPTAFYLCASSISWRRSSGANVLTFGAGSRLTVL.

This clone was counted once. V and J are TRBV18 and TRBJ1-2; D remains unclear. Germline lookup yields CDR1 KGHSH and CDR2 LQKENI. With 2 bases removed from V and 6 bases from J, the gap between germline ends came to 28 bases. The CDR3 covers 19 residues. The CDR3 coding sequence is TGTGCCAGCTCACCATCCGGGGAAGCGGGTCCGTCGGGAGATGATGGCTACACCTTC. It yields the protein CASSPSGEAGPSGDDGYTF. Based on the CDR3 plus reference TRBV18 and TRBJ1-2, the full variable domain is NAGVMQNPRHLVRRRGQEARLRCSPMKGHSHVYWYRQLPEEGLKFMVYLQKENIIDESGMPKERFSAEFPKEGPSILRIQQVVRGDSAAYFCASSPSGEAGPSGDDGYTFGSGTRLTVV.

The chain combines TRBV7-9 with TRBJ1-2; no clear D gene. The CDR3 runs 14 residues. Trimming pared 1 base from V and 6 bases from J, leaving 12 bases between. Germline V gene data show CDR1 as SEHNR and CDR2 as FQNEAQ (reference sequence). This CDR3 reads CASSLVGMQDGYTF. CDR3 bases: TGTGCCAGCAGCTTAGTGGGTATGCAGGATGGCTACACCTTC.

The chain uses TRBV7-8 and TRBJ2-3, with TRBD1 matching over 9 bases. V shed 1 base, J shed 4 bases, and the junction held 3 bases outside the gene matches. In germline, CDR1 is SGHVS, CDR2 FQNEAQ. This CDR3 has 15 residues. The DNA of the CDR3 is TGTGCCAGCAGCTTAGGGACAGGGGCATCAGATACGCAGTATTTT. As protein: CASSLGTGASDTQYF.

The chain combines TRBV30 with TRBJ2-7, with D unclear. This CDR3 region has 12 residues. Germline CDR1 and CDR2: GTSNPN and SVGIG (reference sequence). Between the trimmed V and J ends, which lost 1 base and 7 bases, there was a span of 11 bases. The CDR3: CAWSDPSAEQYF. The DNA of the CDR3 is TGTGCCTGGAGTGATCCTTCGGCAGAGCAGTACTTC.

V and J are TRBV27 and TRBJ1-4; D uncertain. Germline V gene data show CDR1 as MNHEY and CDR2 as SMNVEV (reference sequence). V was pared by 2 bases and J by 8 bases, with 12 bases between. This CDR3 spans 14 amino acids. For the CDR3, the DNA is TGTGCCAGCAGTTTAGGGCAGGCGGGGGAAAAACTGTTTTTT. This gives the protein CASSLGQAGEKLFF.

The chain combines TRBV30 with TRBJ1-1; no clear D. CDR3 length: 13 amino acids. Trimming shortened V by 7 bases and J by 0 bases, and 12 bases separated the two germline ends. Germline V lookup: CDR1 GTSNPN, CDR2 SVGIG (reference sequence). The CDR3 coding sequence is TGTGCCTTCACCCTGGAGATGAACACTGAAGCTTTCTTT. Its translation: CAFTLEMNTEAFF.

The CDR3 here is CASSVSGNEQFF. CDR3 DNA sequence: TGTGCCAGCAGCGTGAGCGGTAATGAGCAGTTCTTC. The chain joins TRBV5-6 to TRBJ2-1; possible D gene TRBD2, 5 bases. Germline values: CDR1 SGHDT, CDR2 YYEEEE. This CDR3 has 12 amino acids. V shed 4 bases and J shed 7 bases, with 9 bases lying between them.

The J gene is TRBJ2-5, the V gene TRBV11-2; 8 bases are shared with TRBD1. CDR3 length: 15 amino acids. After removal of 5 bases from V and 3 bases from J, the junction contained 8 bases not matched to a gene. Looked up from germline, CDR1 is SGHAT and CDR2 is FQNNGV. CDR3: CASSRVTGVEETQYF. DNA for the CDR3: TGTGCCAGCAGCCGCGTGACAGGGGTCGAAGAGACCCAGTACTTC.

The V call is TRBV2, the J call TRBJ1-4; D uncertain. The CDR3 runs 13 residues. Trimming took off 1 base at V and 7 bases at J, with 7 bases between the two ends. CDR1 and CDR2 (germline): SNHLY, FYNNEI. The CDR3 nucleotides are TGTGCCAGCAGTGAAGGGTGGGGTGAAAAACTGTTTTTT. The encoded protein is CASSEGWGEKLFF.

This sequence joins TRBV30 and TRBJ1-1, with D maybe TRBD1 (6 bases). V dropped 3 bases and J dropped 5 bases, with 13 bases sitting between them. Germline lookup yields CDR1 GTSNPN and CDR2 SVGIG (reference sequence). The CDR3 totals 13 residues. CDR3 loop: CAWSEWGRTEAFF. The CDR3 bases are TGTGCCTGGAGCGAATGGGGGCGGACTGAAGCTTTCTTT.

The chain recombines TRBV6-5 with TRBJ1-4; tentatively, D is TRBD1 (5 bases). V dropped 2 bases and J dropped 7 bases, with 11 bases sitting between them. CDR3 length equals 14 residues. The germline V gene encodes CDR1 MNHEY and CDR2 SVGAGI. This chain's CDR3 is CASSYVGGGEKLFF. DNA for the CDR3: TGTGCCAGCAGTTACGTGGGGGGAGGTGAAAAACTGTTTTTT.

The rearrangement links TRBV5-1 to TRBJ2-3; no clear D gene. CDR1 SGHRS and CDR2 YFSETQ come from the germline V gene. V shed 0 bases and J shed 12 bases, with 14 bases lying between them. The CDR3 spans 13 residues. CDR3 loop: CASSLVAPDPQYF. The CDR3 bases are TGCGCCAGCAGCTTGGTGGCACCGGACCCCCAGTATTTT. The full variable domain, completed using reference TRBV5-1 and TRBJ2-3, is KAGVTQTPRYLIKTRGQQVTLSCSPISGHRSVSWYQQTPGQGLQFLFEYFSETQRNKGNFPGRFSGRQFSNSRSEMNVSTLELGDSALYLCASSLVAPDPQYFGPGTRLTVL.

In its sample, this clone was seen a few times. Additional DNA sequences in this sample encode the identical CDR3. The chain joins TRBV5-1 to TRBJ2-5; no clear D. V was pared by 2 bases and J by 5 bases, with 7 bases between. CDR1 SGHRS and CDR2 YFSETQ come from the germline V gene. The CDR3 length is 12 residues. The CDR3, as DNA: TGCGCCAGCAGCTTAGTTGGGGAGACCCAGTACTTC. It encodes CASSLVGETQYF.

The rearrangement uses TRBV12-5 and TRBJ1-5, with D unresolved. V was clipped by 5 bases and J by 0 bases, with 23 bases between them. The germline V gene encodes CDR1 LGHNT and CDR2 FRNRAP. This CDR3 is built from 19 residues. The CDR3 DNA reads as TGTGCTAGTGGTCACCTCCCGGACGGAAAGTCAATTAGCAATCAGCCCCAGCATTTT. Its protein is CASGHLPDGKSISNQPQHF.

The chain uses TRBV15 and TRBJ1-4, with 7 positions matching TRBD1. The V gene end was trimmed by 2 bases and the J gene end by 0 bases; junction bases not matched to a gene: 3. This CDR3 comprises 16 residues. Germline V lookup: CDR1 LNHNV, CDR2 YYDKDF (reference sequence). CDR3 in amino acids: CATSRFQGATNEKLFF. CDR3 DNA: TGTGCCACCAGCAGATTCCAGGGGGCAACTAATGAAAAACTGTTTTTT.

The chain uses TRBV7-2 and TRBJ2-7; 7 nucleotides agree with TRBD1. With V trimmed by 5 bases and J by 7 bases, 14 bases remained unmatched. Germline CDR1 and CDR2: SGHTA and FQGNSA. The length of the CDR3 is 15 residues. The CDR3, as DNA: TGTGCCAGCAGCCCAGGGGGTTTGGGGTCGGAAGAGCAGTACTTC. Translation: CASSPGGLGSEEQYF.

The chain joins TRBV5-4 to TRBJ2-3; D is possibly TRBD1 or TRBD2 (5 bases each). This CDR3 is 16 amino acids long. CDR1 is SGHNT, CDR2 YYREEE, per germline (reference sequence). CDR3 coding DNA: TGTGCTTCAAAGAGGGGTTTCGGAACTAGCACAGATACGCAGTATTTT. It codes for CASKRGFGTSTDTQYF.

The chain has TRBV12-5 and TRBJ2-1; perhaps TRBD2 as D (5 bases). Germline V gene data show CDR1 as LGHNT and CDR2 as FRNRAP. Trimming took off 5 bases at V and 6 bases at J, with 8 bases between the two ends. The CDR3 extends over 12 amino acids. CDR3 coding DNA: TGTGCTAGTGGTCAACGGGGCAATGAGCAGTTCTTC. Translation: CASGQRGNEQFF.

CDR3 sequence: CAWASDRWQFF. CDR3 bases: TGTGCCTGGGCTTCGGATAGGTGGCAGTTCTTC. The V gene is TRBV30, the J gene TRBJ2-1; D gene ambiguous. CDR3 length: 11 residues. Germline V gene lookup returns CDR1 GTSNPN and CDR2 SVGIG (reference sequence). Trimming removed 5 bases from V and 12 bases from J, with 14 bases in between.

The chain has TRBV5-1 and TRBJ1-1; 7 bases match TRBD1. There are 15 residues in the CDR3. The V gene's germline CDR1 is SGHRS and CDR2 YFSETQ. V trimming: 4 bases; J trimming: 1 base; junction bases outside the gene matches: 7. In DNA form, the CDR3 reads TGCGCCAGCAGCCTGGACAGGCCCGCGAACACTGAAGCTTTCTTT. Translation: CASSLDRPANTEAFF.